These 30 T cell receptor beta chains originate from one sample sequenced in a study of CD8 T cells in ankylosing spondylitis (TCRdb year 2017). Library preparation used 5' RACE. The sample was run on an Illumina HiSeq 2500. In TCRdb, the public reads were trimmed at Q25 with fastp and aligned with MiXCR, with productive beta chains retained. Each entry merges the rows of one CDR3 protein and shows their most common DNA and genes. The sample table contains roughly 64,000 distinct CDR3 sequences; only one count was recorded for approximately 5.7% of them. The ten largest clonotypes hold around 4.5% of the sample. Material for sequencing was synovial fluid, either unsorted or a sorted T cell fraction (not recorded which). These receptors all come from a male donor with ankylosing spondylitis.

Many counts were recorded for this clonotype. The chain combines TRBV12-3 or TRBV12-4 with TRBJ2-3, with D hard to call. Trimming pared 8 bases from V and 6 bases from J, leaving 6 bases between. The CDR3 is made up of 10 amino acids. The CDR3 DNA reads TGTGCCAGCCGTGGGGATACGCAGTATTTT. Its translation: CASRGDTQYF.

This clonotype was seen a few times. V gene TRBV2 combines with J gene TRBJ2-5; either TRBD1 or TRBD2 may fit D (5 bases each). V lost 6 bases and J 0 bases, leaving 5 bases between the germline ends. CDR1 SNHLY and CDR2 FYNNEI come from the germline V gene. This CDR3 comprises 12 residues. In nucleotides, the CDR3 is TGTGCCAGCAGGGGGGACCAAGAGACCCAGTACTTC. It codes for CASRGDQETQYF. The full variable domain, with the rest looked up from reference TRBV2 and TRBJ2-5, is EPEVTQTPSHQVTQMGQEVILRCVPISNHLYFYWYRQILGQKVEFLVSFYNNEISEKSEIFDDQFSVERPDGSNFTLKIRSTKLEDSAMYFCASRGDQETQYFGPGTRLLVL.

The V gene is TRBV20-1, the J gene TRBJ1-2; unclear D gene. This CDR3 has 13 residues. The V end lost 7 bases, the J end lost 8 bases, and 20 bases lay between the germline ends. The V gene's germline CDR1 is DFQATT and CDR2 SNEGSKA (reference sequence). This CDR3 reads CSGSSGGSRGYTF. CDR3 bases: TGCAGTGGTTCGTCCGGTGGCTCCAGGGGCTACACCTTC.

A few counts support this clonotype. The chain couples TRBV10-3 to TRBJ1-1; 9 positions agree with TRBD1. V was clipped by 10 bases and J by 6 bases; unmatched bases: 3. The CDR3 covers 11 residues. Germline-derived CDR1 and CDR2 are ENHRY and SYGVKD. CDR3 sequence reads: CATRQGAEAFF. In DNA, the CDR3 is TGTGCCACCAGACAGGGGGCTGAAGCTTTCTTT.

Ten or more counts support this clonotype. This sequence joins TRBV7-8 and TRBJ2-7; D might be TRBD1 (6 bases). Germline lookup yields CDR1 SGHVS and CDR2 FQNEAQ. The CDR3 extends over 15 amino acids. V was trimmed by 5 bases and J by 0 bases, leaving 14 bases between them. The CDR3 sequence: CASSARTESSYEQYF. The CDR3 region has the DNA TGTGCCAGCAGCGCAAGGACAGAGAGCTCCTACGAGCAGTACTTC.

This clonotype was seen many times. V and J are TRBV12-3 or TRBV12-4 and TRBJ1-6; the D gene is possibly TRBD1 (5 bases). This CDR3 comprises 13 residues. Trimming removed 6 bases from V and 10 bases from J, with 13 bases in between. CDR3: CASRRAGRSPLHF. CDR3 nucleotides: TGTGCCAGCAGGAGGGCAGGGAGATCACCCCTCCACTTT.

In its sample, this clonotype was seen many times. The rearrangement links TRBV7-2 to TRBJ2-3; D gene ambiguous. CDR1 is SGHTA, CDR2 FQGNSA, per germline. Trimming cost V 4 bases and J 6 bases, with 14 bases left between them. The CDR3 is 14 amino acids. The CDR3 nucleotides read TGTGCCAGCAGCTACAATGGCCTCTCGGATACGCAGTATTTT. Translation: CASSYNGLSDTQYF.

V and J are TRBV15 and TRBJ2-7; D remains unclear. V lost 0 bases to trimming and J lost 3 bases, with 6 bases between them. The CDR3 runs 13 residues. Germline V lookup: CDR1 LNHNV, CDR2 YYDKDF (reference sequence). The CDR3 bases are TGTGCCACCAGCAGAGATCTCAGCTACGAGCAGTACTTC. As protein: CATSRDLSYEQYF. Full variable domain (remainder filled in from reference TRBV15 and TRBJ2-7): DAMVIQNPRYQVTQFGKPVTLSCSQTLNHNVMYWYQQKSSQAPKLLFHYYDKDFNNEADTPDNFQSRRPNTSFCFLDIRSPGLGDTAMYLCATSRDLSYEQYFGPGTRLTVT.

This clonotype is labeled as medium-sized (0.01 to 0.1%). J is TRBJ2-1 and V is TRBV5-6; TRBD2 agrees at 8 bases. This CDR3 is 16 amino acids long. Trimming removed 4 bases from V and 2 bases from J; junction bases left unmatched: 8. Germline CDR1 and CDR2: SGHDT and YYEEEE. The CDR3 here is CASSPVGTRAYNEQFF. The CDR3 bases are TGTGCCAGCAGCCCGGTGGGGACTAGAGCCTACAATGAGCAGTTCTTC.

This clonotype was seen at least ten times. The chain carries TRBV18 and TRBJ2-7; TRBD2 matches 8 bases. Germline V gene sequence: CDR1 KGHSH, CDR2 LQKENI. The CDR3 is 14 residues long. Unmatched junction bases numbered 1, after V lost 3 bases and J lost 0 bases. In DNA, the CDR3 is TGTGCCAGCTCACCTAGCGGGACCTCCTACGAGCAGTACTTC. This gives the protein CASSPSGTSYEQYF.

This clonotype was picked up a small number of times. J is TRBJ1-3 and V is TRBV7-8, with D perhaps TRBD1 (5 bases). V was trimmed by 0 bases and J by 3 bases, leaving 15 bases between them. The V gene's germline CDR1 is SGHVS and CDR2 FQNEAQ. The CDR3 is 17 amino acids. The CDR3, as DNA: TGTGCCAGCAGCTTAGCGGGTCGGGGACTTGGTGGAAACACCATATATTTT. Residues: CASSLAGRGLGGNTIYF.

CDR3 nucleotide sequence: TGTGCTTCCCGGGGGGGAGGTGCCTTCGAGACCCAGTACTTC. This sequence encodes CASRGGGAFETQYF. This chain connects TRBV28 to TRBJ2-5; 8 bases line up with TRBD2. This CDR3 comprises 14 residues. Germline V gene lookup returns CDR1 MDHEN and CDR2 SYDVKM. The full variable domain, rest sourced from reference TRBV28 and TRBJ2-5, is DVKVTQSSRYLVKRTGEKVFLECVQDMDHENMFWYRQDPGLGLRLIYFSYDVKMKEKGDIPEGYSVSREKKERFSLILESASTNQTSMYLCASRGGGAFETQYFGPGTRLLVL.

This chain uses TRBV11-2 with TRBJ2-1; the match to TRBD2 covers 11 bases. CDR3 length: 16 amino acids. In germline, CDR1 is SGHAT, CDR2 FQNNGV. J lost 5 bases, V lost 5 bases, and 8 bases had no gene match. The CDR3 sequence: CASSPISGRANNEQFF. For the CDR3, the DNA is TGTGCCAGCAGCCCTATTAGCGGGAGGGCGAACAATGAGCAGTTCTTC.

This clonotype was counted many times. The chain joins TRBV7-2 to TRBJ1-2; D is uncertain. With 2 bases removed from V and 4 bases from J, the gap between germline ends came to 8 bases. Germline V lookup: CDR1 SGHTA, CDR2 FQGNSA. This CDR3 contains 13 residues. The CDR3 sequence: CASSLQAVYGYTF. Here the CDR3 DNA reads TGTGCCAGCAGCTTACAGGCCGTCTATGGCTACACCTTC.

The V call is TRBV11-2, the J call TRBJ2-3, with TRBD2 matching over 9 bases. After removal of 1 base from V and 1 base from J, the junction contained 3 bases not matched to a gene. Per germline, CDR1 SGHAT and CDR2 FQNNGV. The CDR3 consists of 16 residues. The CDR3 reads CASSLGAGGGTDTQYF. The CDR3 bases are TGTGCCAGCAGCTTAGGAGCGGGAGGAGGCACAGATACGCAGTATTTT.

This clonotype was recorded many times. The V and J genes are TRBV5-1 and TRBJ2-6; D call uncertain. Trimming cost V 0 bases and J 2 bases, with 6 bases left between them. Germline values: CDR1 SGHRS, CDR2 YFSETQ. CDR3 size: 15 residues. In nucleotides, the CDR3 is TGCGCCAGCAGCTTGGGGCAGCCTGGGGCCAACGTCCTGACTTTC. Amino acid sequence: CASSLGQPGANVLTF.

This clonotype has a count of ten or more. The CDR3 is CASSLAGGAYNEQFF. The CDR3 DNA reads TGCGCCAGCAGCTTGGCAGGGGGCGCCTACAATGAGCAGTTCTTC. The chain has TRBV5-1 and TRBJ2-1, with TRBD1 matching 8 bases. The germline V gene encodes CDR1 SGHRS and CDR2 YFSETQ. Trimming at V came to 0 bases and at J to 2 bases, leaving 1 base not matched to a gene. This CDR3 contains 15 residues.

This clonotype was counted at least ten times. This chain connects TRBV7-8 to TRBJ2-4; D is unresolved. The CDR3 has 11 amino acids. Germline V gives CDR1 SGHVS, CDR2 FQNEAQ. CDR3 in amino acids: CASAHKNIQYF. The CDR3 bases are TGTGCGAGCGCCCACAAAAACATTCAGTACTTC.

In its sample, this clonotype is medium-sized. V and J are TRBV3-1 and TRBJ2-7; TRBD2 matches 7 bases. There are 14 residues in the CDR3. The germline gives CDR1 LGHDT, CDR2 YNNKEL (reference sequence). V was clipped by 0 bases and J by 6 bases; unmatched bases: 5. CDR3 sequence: CASSQDWEGREQYF. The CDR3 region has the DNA TGTGCCAGCAGCCAAGATTGGGAGGGGCGCGAGCAGTACTTC.

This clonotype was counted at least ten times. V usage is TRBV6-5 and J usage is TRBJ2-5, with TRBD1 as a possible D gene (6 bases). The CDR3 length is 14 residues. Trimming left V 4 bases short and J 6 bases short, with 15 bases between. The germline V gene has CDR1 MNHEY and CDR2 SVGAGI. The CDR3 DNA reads TGTGCCAGCAGTTGGGATAATGGGGGCCAGACCCAGTACTTC. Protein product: CASSWDNGGQTQYF.

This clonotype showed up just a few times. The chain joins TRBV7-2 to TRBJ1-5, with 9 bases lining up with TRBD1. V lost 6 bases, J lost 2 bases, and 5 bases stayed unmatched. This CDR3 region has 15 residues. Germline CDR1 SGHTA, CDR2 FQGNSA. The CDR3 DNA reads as TGTGCCAGCAGTCATACAGGGGGCGGCAATCAGCCCCAGCATTTT. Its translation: CASSHTGGGNQPQHF.

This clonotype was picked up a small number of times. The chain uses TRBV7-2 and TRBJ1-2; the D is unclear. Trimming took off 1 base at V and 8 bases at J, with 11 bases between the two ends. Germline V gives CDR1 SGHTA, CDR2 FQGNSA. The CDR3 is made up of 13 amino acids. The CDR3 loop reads CASSLEGILGYTF. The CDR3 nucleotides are TGTGCCAGCAGCTTAGAAGGGATTCTAGGCTACACCTTC. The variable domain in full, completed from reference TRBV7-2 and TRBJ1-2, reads GAGVSQSPSNKVTEKGKDVELRCDPISGHTALYWYRQSLGQGLEFLIYFQGNSAPDKSGLPSDRFSAERTGGSVSTLTIQRTQQEDSAVYLCASSLEGILGYTFGSGTRLTVV.

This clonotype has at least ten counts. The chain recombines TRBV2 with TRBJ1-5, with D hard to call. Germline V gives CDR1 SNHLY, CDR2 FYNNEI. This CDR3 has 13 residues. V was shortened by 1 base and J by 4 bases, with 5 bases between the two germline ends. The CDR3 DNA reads TGTGCCAGCAGTGAAGGTCTTAATCAGCCCCAGCATTTT. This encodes CASSEGLNQPQHF.

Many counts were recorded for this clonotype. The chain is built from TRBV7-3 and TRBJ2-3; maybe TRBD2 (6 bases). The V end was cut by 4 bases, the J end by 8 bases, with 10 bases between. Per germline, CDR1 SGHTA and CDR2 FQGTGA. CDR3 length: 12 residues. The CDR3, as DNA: TGTGCCAGCAGCTCGTCCGGGGGTACGCAGTATTTT. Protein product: CASSSSGGTQYF.

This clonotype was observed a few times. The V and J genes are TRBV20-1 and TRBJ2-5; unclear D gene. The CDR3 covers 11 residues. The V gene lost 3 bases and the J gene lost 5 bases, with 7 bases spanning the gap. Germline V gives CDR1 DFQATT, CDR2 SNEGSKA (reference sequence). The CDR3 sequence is CSASPTETQYF. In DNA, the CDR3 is TGCAGTGCTAGCCCAACGGAGACCCAGTACTTC.

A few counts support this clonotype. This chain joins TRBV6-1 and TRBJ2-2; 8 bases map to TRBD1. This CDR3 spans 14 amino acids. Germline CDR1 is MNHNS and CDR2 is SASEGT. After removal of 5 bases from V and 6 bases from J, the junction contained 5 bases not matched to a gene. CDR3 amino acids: CASSPGQAPGELFF. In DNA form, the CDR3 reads TGTGCCAGCAGTCCGGGACAGGCTCCCGGGGAGCTGTTTTTT.

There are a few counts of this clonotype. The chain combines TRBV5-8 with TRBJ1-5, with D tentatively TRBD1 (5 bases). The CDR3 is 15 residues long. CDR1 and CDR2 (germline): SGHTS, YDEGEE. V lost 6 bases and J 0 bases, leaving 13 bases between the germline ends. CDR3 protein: CASTQGSYSNQPQHF. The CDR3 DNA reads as TGTGCCAGCACCCAGGGAAGTTATAGCAATCAGCCCCAGCATTTT.

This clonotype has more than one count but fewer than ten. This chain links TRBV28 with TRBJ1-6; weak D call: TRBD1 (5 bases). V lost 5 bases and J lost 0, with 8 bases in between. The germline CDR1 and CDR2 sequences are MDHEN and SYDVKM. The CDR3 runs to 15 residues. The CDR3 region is CASSPGPSYNSPLHF. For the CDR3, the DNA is TGTGCCAGCAGTCCAGGGCCCTCCTATAATTCACCCCTCCACTTT.

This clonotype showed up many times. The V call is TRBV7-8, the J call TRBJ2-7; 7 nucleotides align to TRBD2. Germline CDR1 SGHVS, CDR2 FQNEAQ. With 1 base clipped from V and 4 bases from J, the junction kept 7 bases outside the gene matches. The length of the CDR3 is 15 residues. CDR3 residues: CASSLVAPAGYEQYF. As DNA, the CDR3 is TGTGCCAGCAGCTTAGTAGCCCCAGCGGGATACGAGCAGTACTTC.

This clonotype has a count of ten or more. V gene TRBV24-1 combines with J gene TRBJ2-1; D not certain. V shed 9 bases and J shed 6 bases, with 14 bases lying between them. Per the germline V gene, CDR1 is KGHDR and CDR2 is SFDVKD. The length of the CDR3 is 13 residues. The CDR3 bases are TGTGCCACCTCCCCGTCGGAGACCAATGAGCAGTTCTTC. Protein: CATSPSETNEQFF.